The 29 T cell receptor beta chains below all came from one sample that was sequenced in a study of blood T cells in healthy people across ages. A sample-barcoded 5' primer and a J-beta primer mix were used in a second PCR of about 7 to 12 cycles. TCRdb fed the 5' RACE reads into MiXCR, producing one record per CDR3 protein. The repertoire holds about 1.1 million distinct CDR3 sequences, about two fifths seen once, with over 10% in the top ten. Sequences were obtained from blood. These receptors were obtained from a man between 18 and 29 years old in good health.

This clonotype has only a few counts. The chain is built from TRBV4-3 and TRBJ1-5; D ambiguous. The length of the CDR3 is 14 residues. Germline CDR1 and CDR2: LGHNA and YSLEER. Trimming left V 0 bases short and J 11 bases short, with 14 bases between. The CDR3 loop reads CASSQDRSPATQHF. The CDR3 nucleotides are TGCGCCAGCAGCCAAGATAGGTCCCCCGCAACCCAGCATTTT.

This rearrangement joins TRBV7-9 to TRBJ1-2, with unresolved D. V was clipped by 7 bases and J by 4 bases, with 16 bases between them. Per the germline V gene, CDR1 is SEHNR and CDR2 is FQNEAQ (reference sequence). This CDR3 comprises 14 residues. CDR3 sequence: CASIRGSSPYGYTF. The CDR3 region has the DNA TGTGCCAGCATCCGAGGGTCCTCCCCCTATGGCTACACCTTC.

This clonotype has only a few counts. The J gene is TRBJ1-2, the V gene TRBV28; no reliable D call. V was trimmed by 5 bases and J by 7 bases, leaving 14 bases between them. The germline V gene encodes CDR1 MDHEN and CDR2 SYDVKM. The CDR3 extends over 13 amino acids. The DNA of the CDR3 is TGTGCCAGCAGTGCCCCTCCCTCGGGTGGCTACACCTTC. Encoded protein: CASSAPPSGGYTF.

DNA of the CDR3: TGCAGCTTGCTACAGGGACAAGAGACCCAGTACTTC. Translated: CSLLQGQETQYF. This chain joins TRBV29-1 and TRBJ2-5; tentative D call: TRBD1 (6 bases). This CDR3 is built from 12 residues. Germline V gene lookup returns CDR1 SQVTM and CDR2 ANQGSEA. Trimming shortened V by 8 bases and J by 2 bases, and 12 bases separated the two germline ends. Combining the CDR3 with reference TRBV29-1 and TRBJ2-5 gives the whole variable domain SAVISQKPSRDICQRGTSLTIQCQVDSQVTMMFWYRQQPGQSLTLIATANQGSEATYESGFVIDKFPISRPNLTFSTLTVSNMSPEDSSIYLCSLLQGQETQYFGPGTRLLVL.

This clonotype was counted a few times. V is TRBV9 and J is TRBJ1-1, with no clear D. The germline V gene encodes CDR1 SGDLS and CDR2 YYNGEE. The CDR3 totals 14 residues. Deletions cut 7 bases from V and 0 bases from J, with 13 bases between. CDR3 DNA: TGTGCCAGCTCCCCCCACGAGTTGAACACTGAAGCTTTCTTT. This gives the protein CASSPHELNTEAFF.

The chain has TRBV7-2 and TRBJ2-5; 7 nucleotides agree with TRBD1. The V and J ends lost 4 bases and 2 bases, in that order; junction bases with no gene match: 7. Germline CDR1 SGHTA, CDR2 FQGNSA. CDR3 length: 15 amino acids. This chain's CDR3 is CASSSTGTAQETQYF. CDR3 in DNA: TGTGCCAGCAGCTCCACGGGGACAGCACAAGAGACCCAGTACTTC. Using reference TRBV7-2 and TRBJ2-5 for the parts outside the CDR3, the full variable domain is GAGVSQSPSNKVTEKGKDVELRCDPISGHTALYWYRQSLGQGLEFLIYFQGNSAPDKSGLPSDRFSAERTGGSVSTLTIQRTQQEDSAVYLCASSSTGTAQETQYFGPGTRLLVL.

The chain is built from TRBV2 and TRBJ1-2; maybe TRBD1 (5 bases). The CDR3 is 12 amino acids. Trimming stripped 7 bases from V and 8 bases from J, with 14 bases between. CDR1 and CDR2 from the germline V gene are SNHLY and FYNNEI. DNA of the CDR3: TGTGCCAGCACCCAAGCGAGGGGAGGCTACACCTTC. It yields the protein CASTQARGGYTF.

The table lists this clonotype with a few counts. The genes are TRBV6-5 and TRBJ1-2; D possibly corresponds to TRBD1 (5 bases). V was cut by 7 bases and J by 4 bases, with 16 bases left in between. CDR1 MNHEY and CDR2 SVGAGI come from the germline V gene. CDR3 length: 14 amino acids. The CDR3 DNA reads TGTGCCAGCACTCCAGCGGGGGTTCTCTATGGCTACACCTTC. Amino acids: CASTPAGVLYGYTF.

This clonotype turned up a few times. The gene calls are TRBV28 and TRBJ2-2, with 7 nucleotides matching TRBD1. V was pared by 3 bases and J by 5 bases, with 9 bases of the junction left unmatched. Germline lookup yields CDR1 MDHEN and CDR2 SYDVKM. This CDR3 spans 16 amino acids. The CDR3 sequence is CASSLALGQQTGELFF. CDR3 sequence (DNA): TGTGCCAGCAGTTTGGCACTGGGACAGCAGACCGGGGAGCTGTTTTTT.

This clonotype turned up a few times. J is TRBJ1-2 and V is TRBV20-1; TRBD1 aligns across 7 bases. V was pared by 1 base and J by 3 bases, with 11 bases of the junction left unmatched. This CDR3 has 16 residues. CDR1 DFQATT and CDR2 SNEGSKA come from the germline V gene (reference sequence). CDR3 nucleotide sequence: TGCAGTGCTAGAGGCGACGACAGGGAATCCTACTATGGCTACACCTTC. It specifies CSARGDDRESYYGYTF.

The chain carries TRBV2 and TRBJ2-2; D perhaps matches TRBD2 (6 bases). CDR1 is SNHLY, CDR2 FYNNEI, per germline. V dropped 0 bases and J dropped 7 bases, with 6 bases sitting between them. The CDR3 covers 13 residues. In DNA, the CDR3 is TGTGCCAGCAGTGAAGCGACTAGCGGGGAGCTGTTTTTT. Translation: CASSEATSGELFF.

The rearrangement joins TRBV27 to TRBJ2-1, with D hard to call. Trimming stripped 3 bases from V and 0 bases from J, with 9 bases between. CDR1 is MNHEY, CDR2 SMNVEV, per germline (reference sequence). This CDR3 region has 15 residues. CDR3 nucleotides: TGTGCCAGCAGTTTTTCCCTGAGCTCCTACAATGAGCAGTTCTTC. Amino acid sequence: CASSFSLSSYNEQFF.

The chain is built from TRBV20-1 and TRBJ2-5; 13 bases fit TRBD2. The germline V gene has CDR1 DFQATT and CDR2 SNEGSKA (reference sequence). The CDR3 is 18 amino acids. V was clipped by 1 base and J by 5 bases; unmatched bases: 13. In nucleotides, the CDR3 is TGCAGTGCTAGAGCGGGGGGACTAGCGGGATTGTGGGTGGAGACCCAGTACTTC. Translated: CSARAGGLAGLWVETQYF.

The chain uses TRBV6-5 and TRBJ1-4; D not resolved. V was pared by 0 bases and J by 7 bases, with 6 bases between. The CDR3 extends over 13 amino acids. The V gene's germline CDR1 is MNHEY and CDR2 SVGAGI. The CDR3 loop is CASSYSLGEKLFF. CDR3 DNA sequence: TGTGCCAGCAGTTACTCCCTCGGTGAAAAACTGTTTTTT.

This clonotype came up many times. This chain connects TRBV24-1 to TRBJ1-4; D gene uncertain. The CDR3 totals 16 residues. The germline V and J ends were trimmed by 0 bases and 5 bases, with 12 bases remaining between them. Germline CDR1 reads KGHDR; CDR2 reads SFDVKD. In DNA, the CDR3 is TGTGCCACCAGTGATTTGCCAGCAGGCCGCAATGAAAAACTGTTTTTT. As protein: CATSDLPAGRNEKLFF.

With respect to this clonotype: A read error may account for a junction end that differs from germline. This chain joins TRBV4-1 and TRBJ1-5; D not resolved. CDR1 MGHRA and CDR2 YSYEKL come from the germline V gene. The CDR3 is 15 amino acids. The CDR3 nucleotides are TGCGCCAGCAGCCAGGAAAGACGGAGCAATCGGCCCCAGCATTTT. Amino acid sequence: CASSQERRSNRPQHF.

V usage is TRBV7-3 and J usage is TRBJ2-3; TRBD2 matches 9 bases. Germline trimming cut 2 bases from V and 2 bases from J; bases unmatched to any gene: 5. This CDR3 is built from 16 residues. CDR1 and CDR2 from the germline V gene are SGHTA and FQGTGA. The CDR3 spells CASSLGASGTTDTQYF. The CDR3 DNA sequence: TGTGCCAGCAGCTTAGGGGCTAGCGGGACCACAGATACGCAGTATTTT.

In this sample, this clonotype turned up a few times. This chain links TRBV7-9 with TRBJ2-6; maybe TRBD1 (6 bases). V lost 9 bases to trimming and J lost 0 bases, with 24 bases between them. CDR3 size: 19 residues. Germline assignment: CDR1 SEHNR and CDR2 FQNEAQ (reference sequence). The CDR3 DNA reads as TGTGCCAGTAGCCTGACGGACAGAACCTTCAACTCTGGGGCCAACGTCCTGACTTTC. Translation: CASSLTDRTFNSGANVLTF.

This sequence joins TRBV10-3 and TRBJ1-1; D perhaps matches TRBD1 (5 bases). This CDR3 contains 14 residues. Germline CDR1 reads ENHRY; CDR2 reads SYGVKD. Trimming cost V 8 bases and J 3 bases, with 16 bases left between them. For the CDR3, the DNA is TGTGCCATCGCGGCGGAGGGGCGACACACTGAAGCTTTCTTT. Translation gives CAIAAEGRHTEAFF.

This clonotype has only a few counts. This chain links TRBV6-5 with TRBJ2-5; TRBD2 matches 7 bases. The last part of the DNA fits TRBJ2-7 better; the J call may be wrong. The CDR3 has 15 amino acids. Germline lookup yields CDR1 MNHEY and CDR2 SVGAGI. CDR3 loop: CASSYSSSGYYEQYF. The CDR3 DNA reads TGTGCCAGCAGTTACTCTAGTAGCGGGTACTACGAGCAGTACTTC.

In this sample, this clonotype turned up many times. The rearrangement uses TRBV4-3 and TRBJ2-1; D possibly corresponds to TRBD2 (6 bases). Deletions cut 0 bases from V and 5 bases from J, with 11 bases between. CDR3 length equals 15 residues. In germline, CDR1 is LGHNA, CDR2 YSLEER. The CDR3 region is CASSQDRGGNNEQFF. CDR3 DNA sequence: TGCGCCAGCAGCCAAGATCGCGGAGGGAACAATGAGCAGTTCTTC.

This clonotype was picked up a small number of times. The gene calls are TRBV12-3 or TRBV12-4 and TRBJ2-1; D is ambiguous. The V gene lost 8 bases and the J gene lost 2 bases, with 13 bases spanning the gap. The CDR3 is 14 residues long. CDR3 nucleotide sequence: TGTGCCAGCGTGAGACGGTCCGCCTACAATGAGCAGTTCTTC. Its protein product is CASVRRSAYNEQFF.

This clonotype has only a few counts. This chain connects TRBV27 to TRBJ2-5, with 7 bases matching TRBD1. V lost 3 bases to trimming and J lost 3 bases; unmatched junction nucleotides: 10. This CDR3 has 16 residues. Germline-derived CDR1 and CDR2 are MNHEY and SMNVEV (reference sequence). The CDR3 region has the DNA TGTGCCAGCAGTTTGCGCCCGCCGGGACAGAAAGAGACCCAGTACTTC. Its protein is CASSLRPPGQKETQYF.

This chain joins TRBV7-9 and TRBJ1-5; 7 nucleotides match TRBD1. Unmatched junction bases numbered 13, after V lost 10 bases and J lost 7 bases. This CDR3 has 14 residues. The germline CDR1 and CDR2 sequences are SEHNR and FQNEAQ (reference sequence). CDR3 amino acids: CATSAGQDRQPQHF. As DNA, the CDR3 is TGTGCCACCTCAGCCGGACAGGATAGACAGCCCCAGCATTTT.

This chain joins TRBV5-1 and TRBJ1-1, with 11 positions matching TRBD1. Trimming removed 3 bases from V and 5 bases from J; junction bases left unmatched: 6. The CDR3 loop spans 15 amino acids. Germline assignment: CDR1 SGHRS and CDR2 YFSETQ. CDR3 residues: CASSSSGQGGTEAFF. The CDR3, as DNA: TGCGCCAGCAGCTCCTCGGGACAGGGGGGAACTGAAGCTTTCTTT. Combining the CDR3 with reference TRBV5-1 and TRBJ1-1 gives the whole variable domain KAGVTQTPRYLIKTRGQQVTLSCSPISGHRSVSWYQQTPGQGLQFLFEYFSETQRNKGNFPGRFSGRQFSNSRSEMNVSTLELGDSALYLCASSSSGQGGTEAFFGQGTRLTVV.

This clonotype was detected a few times. The V call is TRBV30, the J call TRBJ1-5, with D maybe TRBD1 (6 bases). Germline V lookup: CDR1 GTSNPN, CDR2 SVGIG (reference sequence). V was clipped by 3 bases and J by 2 bases, with 14 bases between them. The CDR3 is made up of 15 amino acids. CDR3 in DNA: TGTGCCTGGAGCCACCCGGACAGCCGCAATCAGCCCCAGCATTTT. Translated, it gives CAWSHPDSRNQPQHF.

For this clonotype: The junction shows a germline mismatch at one end, possibly a read error. This chain joins TRBV5-6 and TRBJ2-1; the match to TRBD1 covers 10 bases. Germline loops: CDR1 SGHDT, CDR2 YYEEEE. The CDR3 is made up of 15 amino acids. Written as DNA, the CDR3 is TGTGCCGGCAGCCCGACAGGGGGCGAGTTTAATGAGCAGTTCTTC. Amino acid sequence: CAGSPTGGEFNEQFF. Looking up the rest from reference TRBV5-6 and TRBJ2-1 gives the full variable domain: DAGVTQSPTHLIKTRGQQVTLRCSPKSGHDTVSWYQQALGQGPQFIFQYYEEEERQRGNFPDRFSGHQFPNYSSELNVNALLLGDSALYLCAGSPTGGEFNEQFFGPGTRLTVL.

This sequence joins TRBV30 and TRBJ2-7; D is perhaps TRBD1 (5 bases). Germline CDR1 is GTSNPN and CDR2 is SVGIG (reference sequence). The V end lost 0 bases, the J end lost 5 bases, and 14 bases lay between the germline ends. CDR3 size: 14 residues. The CDR3: CAWSVRAGRNEQYF. The CDR3 DNA sequence: TGTGCCTGGAGTGTAAGGGCAGGGCGAAACGAGCAGTACTTC.

This clonotype is a singleton in its sample. The chain employs TRBV7-9 and TRBJ2-2; maybe TRBD2 (6 bases). The CDR3 length is 13 residues. Trimming cost V 3 bases and J 6 bases, with 8 bases left between them. From germline, CDR1 is SEHNR and CDR2 FQNEAQ (reference sequence). CDR3 amino acids: CASSLTRAGELFF. For the CDR3, the DNA is TGTGCCAGCAGCTTGACTAGGGCCGGGGAGCTGTTTTTT.